Below are 18 T cell receptor beta chains sequenced from a single sample in a study of blood T cell repertoires in COVID-19. Using immunoSEQ multiplex PCR, the repertoire was profiled, and TCRdb retains in-frame clones only, with some absent. The sample has under 110,000 clones, about 70% seen once; the top ten hold roughly 0.86%. The sequenced sample consisted of peripheral blood. These receptors originate from a human donor with acute or convalescent COVID-19. The donor label of this sample is uncertain.

J is TRBJ2-2 and V is TRBV10-3; D perhaps matches TRBD2 (6 bases). This CDR3 contains 16 residues. V lost 8 bases and J lost 0, with 16 bases in between. CDR1 and CDR2 (germline): ENHRY, SYGVKD. This CDR3 is CAIGQSGYSNTGELFF. DNA for the CDR3: TGTGCCATCGGTCAAAGCGGGTATTCGAACACCGGGGAGCTGTTTTTT.

This chain connects TRBV13 to TRBJ2-2; the D gene is possibly TRBD1 (6 bases). The V end was cut by 5 bases, the J end by 13 bases, with 20 bases between. Per germline, CDR1 PRHDT and CDR2 FYEKMQ (reference sequence). The CDR3 totals 14 residues. CDR3 amino acids: CASSPRTDRMRLFF. The CDR3 nucleotides read TGTGCCAGCAGCCCACGAACTGACAGGATGAGGCTGTTTTTT.

This clone came up a few times. This rearrangement joins TRBV4-2 to TRBJ1-5; D is undetermined. Looked up from germline, CDR1 is LGHNA and CDR2 is YNFKEQ. There are 14 residues in the CDR3. V lost 1 base and J 7 bases, leaving 11 bases between the germline ends. DNA for the CDR3: TGTGCCAGCAGCCAAGGCGGCCTCAACCAGCCCCAGCATTTT. This translates into CASSQGGLNQPQHF.

This clone occurred many times. The chain carries TRBV4-1 and TRBJ1-5; D not resolved. V lost 2 bases and J lost 9, with 11 bases in between. The CDR3 covers 13 residues. The germline V gene encodes CDR1 MGHRA and CDR2 YSYEKL. The CDR3 sequence is CASSQTPVRPQHF. The CDR3 DNA is TGCGCCAGCAGCCAAACTCCCGTCCGGCCCCAGCATTTT.

The CDR3 loop reads CASSLSDTQYF. In nucleotides, the CDR3 is TGTGCCAGCAGTTTAAGCGATACGCAGTATTTT. The V gene is TRBV12-3 or TRBV12-4, the J gene TRBJ2-3; no clear D gene. CDR3 size: 11 residues. Between the trimmed V and J ends, which lost 2 bases and 6 bases, there was a span of 3 bases.

V is TRBV4-1 and J is TRBJ2-2; no definite D call. The germline V gene encodes CDR1 MGHRA and CDR2 YSYEKL. The CDR3 is 15 residues long. The germline V and J ends were trimmed by 3 bases and 6 bases, with 14 bases remaining between them. CDR3: CASSHTALFPGELFF. In nucleotides, the CDR3 is TGCGCCAGCAGCCACACTGCGTTATTCCCCGGGGAGCTGTTTTTT.

The chain employs TRBV7-2 and TRBJ2-7; 7 positions agree with TRBD2. Germline loops: CDR1 SGHTA, CDR2 FQGNSA. The CDR3 has 13 residues. Losses at the gene ends were 1 base for V and 6 bases for J; bases not matched to a gene: 3. The CDR3 loop is CASSLGGGREQYF. Here the CDR3 DNA reads TGTGCCAGCAGCTTAGGCGGGGGACGCGAGCAGTACTTC.

The rearrangement links TRBV28 to TRBJ1-4; 9 bases line up with TRBD1. V shed 0 bases and J 2 bases; nucleotides not matched to a gene: 1. Germline assignment: CDR1 MDHEN and CDR2 SYDVKM. The CDR3 has 16 residues. The CDR3 here is CASSLWGQGTNEKLFF. DNA of the CDR3: TGTGCCAGCAGTTTATGGGGACAGGGCACTAATGAAAAACTGTTTTTT.

In regard to this clone: Other DNA sequences in this sample translate to the same CDR3. The V call is TRBV20-1, the J call TRBJ2-3; 7 nucleotides match TRBD2. After removal of 3 bases from V and 6 bases from J, the junction contained 6 bases not matched to a gene. This CDR3 region has 13 residues. Germline V gives CDR1 DFQATT, CDR2 SNEGSKA (reference sequence). This CDR3 is CSASPRGFDTQYF. For the CDR3, the DNA is TGCAGTGCTAGTCCGCGGGGGTTTGATACGCAGTATTTT.

The chain recombines TRBV28 with TRBJ2-1; 8 bases align to TRBD1. This CDR3 region has 14 residues. V lost 8 bases and J lost 3; bases outside the gene matches: 6. The germline gives CDR1 MDHEN, CDR2 SYDVKM. CDR3 nucleotide sequence: TGTGCCAGCTCCGGGACAGGCCTCTACAATGAGCAGTTCTTC. The encoded protein is CASSGTGLYNEQFF.

This clone was observed a few times. This chain connects TRBV18 to TRBJ1-1; 8 bases align to TRBD1. CDR1 is KGHSH, CDR2 LQKENI, per germline. The CDR3 loop spans 14 amino acids. Trimming took 3 bases from V and 4 from J; bases not matched to a gene: 4. CDR3 sequence reads: CASSPQDRATEAFF. The CDR3 DNA follows: TGTGCCAGCTCACCTCAGGACAGGGCCACTGAAGCTTTCTTT. Variable domain in full (rest from reference TRBV18 and TRBJ1-1): NAGVMQNPRHLVRRRGQEARLRCSPMKGHSHVYWYRQLPEEGLKFMVYLQKENIIDESGMPKERFSAEFPKEGPSILRIQQVVRGDSAAYFCASSPQDRATEAFFGQGTRLTVV.

This clone was recorded only once. The J gene is TRBJ2-2, the V gene TRBV6-6; 9 bases map to TRBD1. V lost 0 bases and J lost 6; bases outside the gene matches: 2. Looked up from germline, CDR1 is MNHNY and CDR2 is SVGAGI (reference sequence). This CDR3 contains 15 residues. CDR3 sequence: CASSYSRQGAGELFF. The CDR3 coding sequence is TGTGCCAGCAGTTACTCGAGACAGGGGGCCGGGGAGCTGTTTTTT.

The sample holds a few counts of this clone. CDR3 residues: CATQMTGSNIQYF. The CDR3 region has the DNA TGTGCCACCCAAATGACAGGGTCAAACATTCAGTACTTC. The chain combines TRBV12-3 or TRBV12-4 with TRBJ2-4; 7 nucleotides agree with TRBD1. Trimming removed 10 bases from V and 6 bases from J; junction bases left unmatched: 9. The CDR3 is 13 residues long.

This chain links TRBV5-1 with TRBJ1-4, with TRBD1 matching over 7 bases. The J segment lost 5 bases and the V segment lost 0 bases, leaving 1 base of the junction unmatched. Germline-derived CDR1 and CDR2 are SGHRS and YFSETQ. This CDR3 has 14 amino acids. The DNA of the CDR3 is TGCGCCAGCAGCTTGGGGGACAGCAATGAAAAACTGTTTTTT. Its protein is CASSLGDSNEKLFF.

V usage is TRBV28 and J usage is TRBJ1-1, with 8 bases identical to TRBD1. The trim removed 2 bases at V and 5 bases at J, leaving 7 bases unmatched. This CDR3 comprises 15 residues. The germline CDR1 and CDR2 sequences are MDHEN and SYDVKM. CDR3: CASSLMSGGGTEAFF. The DNA for the CDR3 is TGTGCCAGCAGTTTAATGTCAGGGGGCGGGACTGAAGCTTTCTTT.

The chain recombines TRBV28 with TRBJ1-4; tentatively, D is TRBD1 (5 bases). The CDR3 length is 14 residues. From germline, CDR1 is MDHEN and CDR2 SYDVKM. V was trimmed by 6 bases and J by 7 bases, leaving 15 bases between them. CDR3 in DNA: TGTGCCAGCAGGTCCAGGGTGTTTACTGAAAAACTGTTTTTT. This sequence encodes CASRSRVFTEKLFF.

This chain connects TRBV6-5 to TRBJ1-1, with a weak D call TRBD1 (5 bases). Trimming shortened V by 7 bases and J by 2 bases, and 14 bases separated the two germline ends. Germline V gene sequence: CDR1 MNHEY, CDR2 SVGAGI. The CDR3 spans 14 residues. CDR3 DNA: TGTGCCAGCATGGGGGGAACCAAAAACACTGAAGCTTTCTTT. It yields the protein CASMGGTKNTEAFF.

This clone showed up just once. The gene calls are TRBV14 and TRBJ2-1, with 8 bases matching TRBD2. This CDR3 region has 15 residues. The V gene's germline CDR1 is SGHDN and CDR2 FVKESK. The V and J ends lost 4 bases and 7 bases, in that order; junction bases with no gene match: 9. CDR3 loop: CASSRRPGGTNEQFF. CDR3 coding DNA: TGTGCCAGCAGCCGCAGGCCGGGGGGGACGAATGAGCAGTTCTTC.